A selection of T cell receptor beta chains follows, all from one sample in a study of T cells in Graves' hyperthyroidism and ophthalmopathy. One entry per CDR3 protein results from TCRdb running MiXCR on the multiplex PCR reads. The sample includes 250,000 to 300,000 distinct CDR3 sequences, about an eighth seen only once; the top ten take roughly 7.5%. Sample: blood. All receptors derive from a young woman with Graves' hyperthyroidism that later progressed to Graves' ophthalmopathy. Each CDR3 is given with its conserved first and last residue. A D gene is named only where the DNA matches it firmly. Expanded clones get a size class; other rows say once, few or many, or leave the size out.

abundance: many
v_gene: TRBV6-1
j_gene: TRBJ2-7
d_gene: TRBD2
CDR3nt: TGTGCCAGCAGTTACCGGGGACTAGCGGGAGTAAGCTCCTACGAGCAGTACTTC
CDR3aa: CASSYRGLAGVSSYEQYF

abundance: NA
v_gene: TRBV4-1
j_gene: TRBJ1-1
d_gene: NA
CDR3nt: TGCGCCAGCAGCCAAGGTGCGGGGGCGGCTGAAGCTTTCTTT
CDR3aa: CASSQGAGAAEAFF

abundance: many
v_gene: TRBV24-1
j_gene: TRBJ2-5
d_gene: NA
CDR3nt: TGTGCCACCAGTGATGGAGGCGCCGGAGAGACCCAGTACTTC
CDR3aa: CATSDGGAGETQYF

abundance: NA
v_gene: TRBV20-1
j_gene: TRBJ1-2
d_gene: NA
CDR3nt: TGCAGTGCTAGAGAGGGGGGAGGAGCTGAGAGTAGATACACCTTC
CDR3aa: CSAREGGGAESRYTF

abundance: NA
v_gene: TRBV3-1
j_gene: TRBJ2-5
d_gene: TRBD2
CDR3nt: TGTGCCAGCAGCCAAGTGCCGACTAGCCCCGGGGAGACCCAGTACTTC
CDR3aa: CASSQVPTSPGETQYF

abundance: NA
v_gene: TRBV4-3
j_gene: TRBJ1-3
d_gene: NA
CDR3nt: TGCGCCAGCAGCCAAGATCTCAGGGTCTCTGGAAACACCATATATTTT
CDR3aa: CASSQDLRVSGNTIYF

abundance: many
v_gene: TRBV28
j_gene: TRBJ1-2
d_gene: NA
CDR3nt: TGTGCCAGCACTAGGGGGGCGCAAGGCTACACCTTC
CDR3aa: CASTRGAQGYTF

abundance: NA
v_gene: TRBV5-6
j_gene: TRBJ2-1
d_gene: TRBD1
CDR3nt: TGTGCCAGCAGCTTTGACAGGGTTAGAATCCCGAGCGGAAATGAGCAGTTCTTC
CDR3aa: CASSFDRVRIPSGNEQFF

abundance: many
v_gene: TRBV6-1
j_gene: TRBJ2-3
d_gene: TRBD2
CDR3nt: TGTGCCAGCAGTCCATTTGGGCGGGAGAGCACAGATACGCAGTATTTT
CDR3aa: CASSPFGRESTDTQYF

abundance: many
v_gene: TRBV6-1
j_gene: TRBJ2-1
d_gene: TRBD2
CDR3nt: TGTGCCAGCATCCAAAGGGGACTAGCGGGAGGGGGTGAGCAGTTCTTC
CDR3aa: CASIQRGLAGGGEQFF

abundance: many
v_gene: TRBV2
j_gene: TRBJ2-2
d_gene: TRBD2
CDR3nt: TGTGCCAGCACCACGGACAGTTCAGGACTAGCGGGATGGGCATCGAACACCGGGGAGCTGTTTTTT
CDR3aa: CASTTDSSGLAGWASNTGELFF

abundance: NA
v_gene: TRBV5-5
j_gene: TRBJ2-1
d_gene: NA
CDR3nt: TGTGCCAGCAGCTTGGGGGATGGCCCCTACAATGAGCAGTTCTTC
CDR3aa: CASSLGDGPYNEQFF

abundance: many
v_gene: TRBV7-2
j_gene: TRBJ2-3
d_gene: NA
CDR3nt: TGTGCCAGCAGCTTCCTCCCTCAGGGAGCAGATACGCAGTATTTT
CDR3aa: CASSFLPQGADTQYF

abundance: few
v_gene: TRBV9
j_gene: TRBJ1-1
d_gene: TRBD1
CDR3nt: TGTGCCAGCGGAAGACAGGGAATGAACACTGAAGCTTTCTTT
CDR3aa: CASGRQGMNTEAFF

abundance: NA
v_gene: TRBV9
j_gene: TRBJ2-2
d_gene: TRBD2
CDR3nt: TGTGCCAGCAGCCACCTAGCGGGAGGGGATACCGGGGAGCTGTTTTTT
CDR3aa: CASSHLAGGDTGELFF

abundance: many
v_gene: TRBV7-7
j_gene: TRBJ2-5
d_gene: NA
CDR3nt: TGTGCTAGCAGTAAGATGGGGGAGACCCAGTACTTC
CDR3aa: CASSKMGETQYF

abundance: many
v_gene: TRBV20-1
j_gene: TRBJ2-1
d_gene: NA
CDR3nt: TGCAGTGCTAGAGAACAGCACAATGAGCAGTTCTTC
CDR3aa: CSAREQHNEQFF